This record concerns one T cell receptor (beta chain) sequence. As yet, its antigen is unknown. The record originates from a study of CD8 T cells in ankylosing spondylitis. Study findings and constraints: Among TCR beta sequences, a motif of eight highly homologous variants appeared characteristic of ankylosing spondylitis blood. The study looked at matched synovial fluid samples from ankylosing spondylitis patients. Disease-linked clones were reported to be significantly enriched there. There were earlier reports of some motif variants in reactive arthritis synovial fluid and blood.

Each CDR3 protein gets one entry after TCRdb re-called the 5' RACE reads with MiXCR. The sample has roughly 230,000 distinct CDR3 sequences; 15% to 20% are singletons. The CDR3 is 16 amino acids. Per the germline V gene, CDR1 is MGHRA and CDR2 is YSYEKL. V lost 1 base and J lost 3, with 16 bases in between. The sequenced material came from blood, either unsorted or a sorted T cell fraction (not recorded which). The chain uses TRBV4-1 and TRBJ2-7; TRBD2 might be the D (7 bases). The origin of this receptor is a male donor with ankylosing spondylitis or in good health (not recorded which). The CDR3 is CASSQGGGRVFYEQYF. For the CDR3, the DNA is TGCGCCAGCAGCCAAGGGGGGGGCAGGGTGTTCTACGAGCAGTACTTC.